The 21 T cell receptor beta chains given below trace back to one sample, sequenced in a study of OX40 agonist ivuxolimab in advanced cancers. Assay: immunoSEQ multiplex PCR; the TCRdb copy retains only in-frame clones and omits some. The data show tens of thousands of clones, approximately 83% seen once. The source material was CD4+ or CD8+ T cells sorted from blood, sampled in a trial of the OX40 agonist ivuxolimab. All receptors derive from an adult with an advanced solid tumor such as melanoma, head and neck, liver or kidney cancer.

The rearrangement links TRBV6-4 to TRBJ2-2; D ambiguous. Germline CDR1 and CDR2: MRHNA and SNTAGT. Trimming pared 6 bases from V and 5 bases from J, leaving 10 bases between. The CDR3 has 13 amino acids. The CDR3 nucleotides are TGTGCCAGCAGCGCACTGGGGACCGGGGAGCTGTTTTTT. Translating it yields CASSALGTGELFF.

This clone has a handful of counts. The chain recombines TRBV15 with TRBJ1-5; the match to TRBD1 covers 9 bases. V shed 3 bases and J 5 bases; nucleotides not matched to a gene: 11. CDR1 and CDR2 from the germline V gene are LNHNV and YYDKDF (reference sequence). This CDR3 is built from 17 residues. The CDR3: CATSRIPGQGSDQPQHF. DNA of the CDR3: TGTGCCACCAGCAGGATTCCGGGACAGGGCTCCGATCAGCCCCAGCATTTT.

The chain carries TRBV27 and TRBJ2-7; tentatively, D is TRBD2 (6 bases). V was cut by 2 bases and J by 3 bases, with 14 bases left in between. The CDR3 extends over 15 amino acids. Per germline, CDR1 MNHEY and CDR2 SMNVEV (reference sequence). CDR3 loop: CASSLEAGTFYEQYF. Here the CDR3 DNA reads TGTGCCAGCAGTTTAGAGGCGGGGACCTTCTACGAGCAGTACTTC.

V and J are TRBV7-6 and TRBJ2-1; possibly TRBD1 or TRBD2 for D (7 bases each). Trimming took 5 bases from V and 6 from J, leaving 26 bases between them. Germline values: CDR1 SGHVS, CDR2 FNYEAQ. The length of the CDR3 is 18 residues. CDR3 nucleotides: TGTGCCAGCAGCCAACTCCCAGGGGGGGGTCCCTTTGGCAATGAGCAGTTCTTC. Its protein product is CASSQLPGGGPFGNEQFF.

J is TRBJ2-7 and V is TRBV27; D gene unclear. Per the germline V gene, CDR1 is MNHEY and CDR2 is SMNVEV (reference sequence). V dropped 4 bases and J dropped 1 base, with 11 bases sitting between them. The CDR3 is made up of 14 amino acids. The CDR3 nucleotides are TGTGCCAGCAGTTCCCCAGCCGCGTCCTACGAGCAGTACTTC. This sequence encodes CASSSPAASYEQYF.

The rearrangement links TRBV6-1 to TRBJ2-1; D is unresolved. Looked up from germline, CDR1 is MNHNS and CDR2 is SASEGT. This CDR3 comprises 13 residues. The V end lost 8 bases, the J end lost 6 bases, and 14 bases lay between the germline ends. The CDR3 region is CASVNSLANEQFF. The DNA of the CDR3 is TGTGCCAGCGTGAACAGCCTCGCCAATGAGCAGTTCTTC.

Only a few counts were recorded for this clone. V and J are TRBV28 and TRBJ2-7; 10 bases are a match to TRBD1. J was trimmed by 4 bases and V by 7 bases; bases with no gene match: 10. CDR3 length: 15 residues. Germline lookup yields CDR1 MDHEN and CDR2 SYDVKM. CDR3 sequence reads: CASIFGSGQGYEQYF. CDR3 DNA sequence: TGTGCCAGCATCTTCGGGTCGGGACAGGGGTACGAGCAGTACTTC.

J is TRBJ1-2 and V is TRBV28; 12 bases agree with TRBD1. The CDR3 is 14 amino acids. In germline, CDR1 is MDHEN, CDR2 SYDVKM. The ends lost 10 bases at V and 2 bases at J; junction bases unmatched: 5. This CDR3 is CAIGTGGPNYGYTF. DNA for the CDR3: TGTGCCATCGGGACAGGGGGCCCCAACTATGGCTACACCTTC.

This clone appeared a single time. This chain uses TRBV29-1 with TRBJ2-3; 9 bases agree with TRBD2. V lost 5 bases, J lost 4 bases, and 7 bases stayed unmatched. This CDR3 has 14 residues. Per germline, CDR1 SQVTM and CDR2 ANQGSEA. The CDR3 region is CSVHASGISDTQYF. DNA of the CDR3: TGCAGCGTTCATGCTAGCGGGATCTCAGATACGCAGTATTTT.

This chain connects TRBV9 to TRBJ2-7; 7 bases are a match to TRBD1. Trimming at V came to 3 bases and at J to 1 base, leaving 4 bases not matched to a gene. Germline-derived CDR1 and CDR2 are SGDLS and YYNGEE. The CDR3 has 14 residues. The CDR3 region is CASSGSQGSYEQYF. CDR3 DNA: TGTGCCAGCAGCGGCTCACAGGGGTCCTACGAGCAGTACTTC.

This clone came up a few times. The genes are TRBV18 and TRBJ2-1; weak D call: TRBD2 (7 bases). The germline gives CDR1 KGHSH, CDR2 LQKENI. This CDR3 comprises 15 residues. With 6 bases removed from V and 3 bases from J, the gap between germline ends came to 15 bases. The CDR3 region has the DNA TGTGCCAGCTCTCCCACGGGGGGCGGCTACAATGAGCAGTTCTTC. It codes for CASSPTGGGYNEQFF.

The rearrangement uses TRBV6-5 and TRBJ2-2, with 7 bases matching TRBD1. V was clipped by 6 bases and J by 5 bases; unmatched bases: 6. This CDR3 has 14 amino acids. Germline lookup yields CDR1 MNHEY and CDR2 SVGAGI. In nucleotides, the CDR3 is TGTGCCAGCAGAAGCCAGGGGGAAACCGGGGAGCTGTTTTTT. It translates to CASRSQGETGELFF.

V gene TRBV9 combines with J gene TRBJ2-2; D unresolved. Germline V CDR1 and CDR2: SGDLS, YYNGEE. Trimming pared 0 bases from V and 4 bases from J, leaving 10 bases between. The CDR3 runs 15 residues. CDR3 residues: CASSVASLSTGELFF. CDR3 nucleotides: TGTGCCAGCAGCGTAGCGTCGCTGAGCACCGGGGAGCTGTTTTTT.

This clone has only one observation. CDR3 in amino acids: CASNPTGGGRDEQYF. The CDR3 nucleotides read TGCGCCAGCAACCCCACCGGCGGCGGGAGGGACGAGCAGTACTTC. The chain combines TRBV4-1 with TRBJ2-7; 9 nucleotides line up with TRBD2. The CDR3 is 15 residues long. J gave up 5 bases and V 7 bases, and 12 bases lay outside the gene matches. In germline, CDR1 is MGHRA, CDR2 YSYEKL.

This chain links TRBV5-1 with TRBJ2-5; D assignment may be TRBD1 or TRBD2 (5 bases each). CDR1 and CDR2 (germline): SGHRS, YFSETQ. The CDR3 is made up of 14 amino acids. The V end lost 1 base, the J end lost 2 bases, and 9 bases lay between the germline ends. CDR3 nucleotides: TGCGCCAGCAGCTTGAGGGGACGTCAAGAGACCCAGTACTTC. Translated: CASSLRGRQETQYF.

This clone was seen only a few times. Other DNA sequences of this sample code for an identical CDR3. CDR3 region: CASSLSRPDTQYF. The CDR3 DNA reads TGTGCCAGCAGTTTATCGCGGCCAGATACGCAGTATTTT. The chain recombines TRBV27 with TRBJ2-3, with no clear D. With 0 bases removed from V and 4 bases from J, the gap between germline ends came to 5 bases. The CDR3 extends over 13 amino acids. Germline CDR1 is MNHEY and CDR2 is SMNVEV (reference sequence).

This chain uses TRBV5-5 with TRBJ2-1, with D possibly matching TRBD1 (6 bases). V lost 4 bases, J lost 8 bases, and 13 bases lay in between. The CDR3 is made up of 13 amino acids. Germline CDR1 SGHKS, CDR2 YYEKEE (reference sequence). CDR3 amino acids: CASSTQGDDEQFF. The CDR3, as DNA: TGTGCCAGCAGCACACAGGGTGACGATGAGCAGTTCTTC.

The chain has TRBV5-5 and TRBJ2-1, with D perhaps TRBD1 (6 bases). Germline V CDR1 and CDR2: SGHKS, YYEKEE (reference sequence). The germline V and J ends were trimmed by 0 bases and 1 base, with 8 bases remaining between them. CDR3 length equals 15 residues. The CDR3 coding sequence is TGTGCCAGCAGCTTGGGACAGGAATCCTACAATGAGCAGTTCTTC. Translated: CASSLGQESYNEQFF.

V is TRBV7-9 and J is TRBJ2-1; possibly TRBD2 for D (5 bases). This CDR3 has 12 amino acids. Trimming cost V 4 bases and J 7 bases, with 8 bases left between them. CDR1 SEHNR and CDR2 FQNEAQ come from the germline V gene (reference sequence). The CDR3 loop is CASSWTWNEQFF. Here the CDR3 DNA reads TGTGCCAGCAGCTGGACTTGGAATGAGCAGTTCTTC. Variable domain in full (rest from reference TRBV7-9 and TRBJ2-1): DTGVSQNPRHKITKRGQNVTFRCDPISEHNRLYWYRQTLGQGPEFLTYFQNEAQLEKSRLLSDRFSAERPKGSFSTLEIQRTEQGDSAMYLCASSWTWNEQFFGPGTRLTVL.

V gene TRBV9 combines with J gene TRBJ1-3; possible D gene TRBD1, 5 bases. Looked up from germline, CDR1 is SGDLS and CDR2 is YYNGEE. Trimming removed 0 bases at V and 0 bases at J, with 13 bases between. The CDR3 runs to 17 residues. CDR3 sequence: CASSVDQDIHSGNTIYF. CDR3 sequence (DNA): TGTGCCAGCAGCGTAGATCAGGACATCCACTCTGGAAACACCATATATTTT.

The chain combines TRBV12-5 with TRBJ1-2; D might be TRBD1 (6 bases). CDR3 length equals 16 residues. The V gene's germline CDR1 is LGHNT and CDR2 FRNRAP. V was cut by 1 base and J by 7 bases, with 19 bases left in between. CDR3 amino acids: CASGLALRGTPIGYTF. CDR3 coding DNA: TGTGCTAGTGGTTTGGCCCTCAGGGGCACCCCTATTGGCTACACCTTC.